Below are 27 T cell receptor beta chains sequenced from a single sample in a study of a mutant IDH1 vaccine in newly diagnosed glioma. The protocol was immunoSEQ multiplex PCR, while the TCRdb copy is restricted to in-frame clones and leaves out a portion. Of tens of thousands of clones detected, roughly 75% appear once; the ten largest clones hold around 5%. Indicated time point: week 47, end of study. Topical imiquimod was applied with each vaccine dose, which held 300 ug of mutant IDH1 20-mer peptide. Their cognate antigens are unknown. Here the sequenced sample was PBMCs, taken from a glioma patient whose treatment included an IDH1 peptide vaccine. Every receptor here comes from a man between 45 and 60 years old with glioma.

The chain employs TRBV4-2 and TRBJ2-5, with TRBD1 identical over 8 bases. There are 15 residues in the CDR3. CDR1 is LGHNA, CDR2 YNFKEQ, per germline. Unmatched junction bases numbered 7, after V lost 2 bases and J lost 5 bases. The CDR3 spells CASSQFQGAEETQYF. In nucleotides, the CDR3 is TGTGCCAGCAGCCAATTTCAGGGGGCGGAGGAGACCCAGTACTTC.

V gene TRBV30 combines with J gene TRBJ1-5; the D gene is possibly TRBD1 (6 bases). Germline CDR1 is GTSNPN and CDR2 is SVGIG (reference sequence). CDR3 size: 13 residues. Trimming took off 2 bases at V and 4 bases at J, with 9 bases between the two ends. CDR3 coding DNA: TGTGCCTGGAGTCGGAGGGGGAATCAGCCCCAGCATTTT. Amino acid sequence: CAWSRRGNQPQHF.

J is TRBJ2-7 and V is TRBV18; TRBD1 aligns across 7 bases. Trimming removed 4 bases from V and 3 bases from J; junction bases left unmatched: 6. CDR1 and CDR2 (germline): KGHSH, LQKENI. The CDR3 loop spans 14 amino acids. CDR3 loop: CASSLGTDGYEQYF. The CDR3 nucleotides are TGTGCCAGCTCACTCGGGACAGACGGCTACGAGCAGTACTTC.

V usage is TRBV25-1 and J usage is TRBJ1-6, with 8 positions matching TRBD1. The CDR3 is 15 amino acids. V was clipped by 7 bases and J by 9 bases; unmatched bases: 11. The V gene's germline CDR1 is MGHDK and CDR2 SYGVNS. DNA for the CDR3: TGTGCCAGCAACCTCGGACAGGGAGTAGGTTCACCCCTCCACTTT. Amino acids: CASNLGQGVGSPLHF.

This CDR3 reads CASSRQTSWGTDTQYF. CDR3 DNA: TGTGCCAGCAGCCGCCAAACTAGTTGGGGCACAGATACGCAGTATTTT. The chain joins TRBV14 to TRBJ2-3; TRBD2 is a possible D gene (5 bases). Between the trimmed V and J ends, which lost 4 bases and 1 base, there was a span of 15 bases. The CDR3 runs to 16 residues. Germline loops: CDR1 SGHDN, CDR2 FVKESK. The variable domain in full, completed from reference TRBV14 and TRBJ2-3, reads EAGVTQFPSHSVIEKGQTVTLRCDPISGHDNLYWYRRVMGKEIKFLLHFVKESKQDESGMPNNRFLAERTGGTYSTLKVQPAELEDSGVYFCASSRQTSWGTDTQYFGPGTRLTVL.

DNA of the CDR3: TGTGCCAGCAGCTTGATGACTAGCGGGGCGGGCACAGATACGCAGTATTTT. This encodes CASSLMTSGAGTDTQYF. The rearrangement joins TRBV5-4 to TRBJ2-3; 11 bases line up with TRBD2. This CDR3 region has 17 residues. Trimming removed 1 base from V and 1 base from J; junction bases left unmatched: 5. Germline V gene lookup returns CDR1 SGHNT and CDR2 YYREEE (reference sequence).

The chain employs TRBV29-1 and TRBJ1-1, with D possibly TRBD1 on 5 matching bases. Trimming cost V 6 bases and J 1 base, with 9 bases left between them. This CDR3 has 12 residues. Looked up from germline, CDR1 is SQVTM and CDR2 is ANQGSEA. In nucleotides, the CDR3 is TGCAGCGTGAGACAGACGAACACTGAAGCTTTCTTT. This translates into CSVRQTNTEAFF.

This clone has just a few counts. J is TRBJ2-1 and V is TRBV6-1; 9 nucleotides match TRBD1. Germline-derived CDR1 and CDR2 are MNHNS and SASEGT. The CDR3 length is 16 residues. Germline trimming cut 3 bases from V and 2 bases from J; bases unmatched to any gene: 5. The CDR3: CASSEVWDRAYNEQFF. The CDR3 DNA is TGTGCCAGCAGTGAGGTTTGGGACAGGGCCTACAATGAGCAGTTCTTC.

This clone was observed once. The chain carries TRBV4-2 and TRBJ2-1; TRBD1 agrees at 7 bases. CDR3 length: 15 residues. V lost 2 bases to trimming and J lost 3 bases; unmatched junction nucleotides: 4. Germline V CDR1 and CDR2: LGHNA, YNFKEQ. CDR3 sequence (DNA): TGTGCCAGCAGCCAAACAGGGGAAAACTACAATGAGCAGTTCTTC. Translating it yields CASSQTGENYNEQFF.

The chain couples TRBV5-1 to TRBJ1-2, with D possibly matching TRBD1 (6 bases). The V end was cut by 5 bases, the J end by 3 bases, with 11 bases between. The CDR3 sequence is 13 residues long. Germline V gives CDR1 SGHRS, CDR2 YFSETQ. CDR3 loop: CASSQTGDYGYTF. The CDR3, as DNA: TGCGCCAGCAGTCAGACAGGCGACTATGGCTACACCTTC.

The chain is built from TRBV6-5 and TRBJ2-1, with 10 bases identical to TRBD2. V lost 9 bases and J lost 7; bases outside the gene matches: 6. The germline gives CDR1 MNHEY, CDR2 SVGAGI. This CDR3 has 13 residues. The CDR3 DNA sequence: TGTGCCAGTGGGCTAGCGGGGGTTAATGAGCAGTTCTTC. Its translation: CASGLAGVNEQFF.

The chain uses TRBV18 and TRBJ1-1; D not certain. This CDR3 has 15 residues. Trimming cost V 0 bases and J 7 bases, with 15 bases left between them. Germline CDR1 is KGHSH and CDR2 is LQKENI. The CDR3 DNA reads TGTGCCAGCTCACCACCGAGTCACGCAGCTAATGAAGCTTTCTTT. This sequence encodes CASSPPSHAANEAFF.

The DNA of the CDR3 is TGTGCCAATTCCGGGACAGGGTACTACAATGAGCAGTTCTTC. This sequence encodes CANSGTGYYNEQFF. The chain is built from TRBV6-1 and TRBJ2-1; TRBD1 agrees at 9 bases. The germline CDR1 and CDR2 sequences are MNHNS and SASEGT. The junction had 7 bases not matched to a gene; V was cut back by 10 bases and J by 3 bases. CDR3 length: 14 amino acids.

The chain recombines TRBV27 with TRBJ2-7, with D tentatively TRBD1 (5 bases). The CDR3 has 13 residues. The V end lost 6 bases, the J end lost 4 bases, and 13 bases lay between the germline ends. From germline, CDR1 is MNHEY and CDR2 SMNVEV (reference sequence). The CDR3 DNA follows: TGTGCCAGCAGGCCCGACAGCCGGTACGAGCAGTACTTC. Its translation: CASRPDSRYEQYF.

The genes are TRBV5-1 and TRBJ1-5; 7 bases match TRBD1. Germline CDR1 reads SGHRS; CDR2 reads YFSETQ. V trimming: 0 bases; J trimming: 4 bases; junction bases outside the gene matches: 1. CDR3 size: 14 residues. This CDR3 is CASSLEGANQPQHF. The DNA for the CDR3 is TGCGCCAGCAGCTTGGAGGGGGCGAATCAGCCCCAGCATTTT.

The gene calls are TRBV7-8 and TRBJ1-1; weak D call: TRBD1 (6 bases). CDR3 length: 14 amino acids. Trimming shortened V by 8 bases and J by 5 bases, and 18 bases separated the two germline ends. From germline, CDR1 is SGHVS and CDR2 FQNEAQ. The CDR3 DNA follows: TGTGCCAGCGGGACGTTAAGACAGGTTACTGAAGCTTTCTTT. Its translation: CASGTLRQVTEAFF.

This clone occurred a few times. This chain connects TRBV23-1 to TRBJ1-1; 8 nucleotides match TRBD1. TRBV23-1 is noted as an ORF with a role that remains uncertain. Trimming at V came to 4 bases and at J to 5 bases, leaving 15 bases not matched to a gene. The CDR3 length is 17 residues. CDR3 nucleotides: TGCGCCAGCAGTCCCCCGTTGAGGGACAGGAAAAAGACTGAAGCTTTCTTT. Translated, it gives CASSPPLRDRKKTEAFF.

The sample holds one count of this clone. The chain uses TRBV6-1 and TRBJ1-1, with D possibly matching TRBD1 (5 bases). V gave up 10 bases and J gave up 6 bases, with 21 bases separating them. Germline lookup yields CDR1 MNHNS and CDR2 SASEGT. The CDR3 loop spans 14 amino acids. CDR3 amino acids: CATRIPGGTPEAFF. DNA for the CDR3: TGTGCCACTCGAATACCGGGGGGGACTCCTGAAGCTTTCTTT.

The chain joins TRBV5-4 to TRBJ2-1; D might be TRBD2 (5 bases). Germline CDR1 and CDR2: SGHNT and YYREEE (reference sequence). This CDR3 has 14 amino acids. V lost 0 bases and J lost 8, with 12 bases in between. The CDR3 nucleotides are TGTGCCAGCAGCTTGGGGGCTAGCAGCCATGAGCAGTTCTTC. Protein product: CASSLGASSHEQFF.

V gene TRBV6-1 combines with J gene TRBJ2-7; a possible D gene is TRBD1 (6 bases). Germline CDR1 reads MNHNS; CDR2 reads SASEGT. The CDR3 is 13 amino acids. Trimming stripped 7 bases from V and 7 bases from J, with 17 bases between. The CDR3 nucleotides are TGTGCCAGCACTCAGGGGCCCAGTTCGGAGCAGTACTTC. As protein: CASTQGPSSEQYF.

The chain is built from TRBV4-1 and TRBJ1-1, with 7 bases fitting TRBD1. The junction had 13 bases not matched to a gene; V was cut back by 3 bases and J by 6 bases. This CDR3 spans 16 amino acids. In germline, CDR1 is MGHRA, CDR2 YSYEKL. The CDR3 sequence: CASSQAFRGQEPEAFF. As DNA, the CDR3 is TGCGCCAGCAGCCAGGCTTTTCGCGGACAGGAGCCTGAAGCTTTCTTT.

The chain joins TRBV18 to TRBJ2-7; D perhaps matches TRBD2 (7 bases). The CDR3 runs to 13 residues. CDR1 is KGHSH, CDR2 LQKENI, per germline. V was pared by 5 bases and J by 7 bases, with 15 bases between. The CDR3 nucleotides read TGTGCCAGCTCAGACGCGGGGGCGGGTGAGCAGTACTTC. Translation: CASSDAGAGEQYF.

The J gene is TRBJ1-1, the V gene TRBV6-1, with D possibly matching TRBD1 (6 bases). The CDR3 runs 13 residues. The V gene lost 7 bases and the J gene lost 2 bases, with 11 bases spanning the gap. The germline V gene has CDR1 MNHNS and CDR2 SASEGT. This chain's CDR3 is CASIGQINTEAFF. The CDR3 nucleotides are TGTGCCAGCATCGGACAGATTAACACTGAAGCTTTCTTT.

This chain joins TRBV4-3 and TRBJ1-5, with D perhaps TRBD1 (5 bases). The germline CDR1 and CDR2 sequences are LGHNA and YSLEER. V lost 0 bases, J lost 2 bases, and 14 bases lay in between. CDR3 size: 17 residues. CDR3 sequence reads: CASSQDPILGGNQPQHF. In DNA form, the CDR3 reads TGCGCCAGCAGCCAAGATCCCATCCTGGGGGGCAATCAGCCCCAGCATTTT.

This clone was recorded only once. The genes are TRBV20-1 and TRBJ2-7; maybe TRBD1 (6 bases). The CDR3 totals 11 residues. Germline assignment: CDR1 DFQATT and CDR2 SNEGSKA (reference sequence). Trimming took off 7 bases at V and 2 bases at J, with 9 bases between the two ends. Written as DNA, the CDR3 is TGCAGTGTCCACAGGGCCTACGAGCAGTACTTC. It translates to CSVHRAYEQYF.

This clone turned up a few times. The chain links TRBV27 to TRBJ1-1; D ambiguous. This CDR3 region has 13 residues. Germline V gives CDR1 MNHEY, CDR2 SMNVEV (reference sequence). V was clipped by 3 bases and J by 2 bases, with 7 bases between them. The CDR3 region is CASSLKANTEAFF. CDR3 nucleotide sequence: TGTGCCAGCAGTTTGAAGGCTAACACTGAAGCTTTCTTT.

This chain joins TRBV15 and TRBJ2-2, with D possibly being TRBD1 (6 bases). Germline V gene data show CDR1 as LNHNV and CDR2 as YYDKDF (reference sequence). V dropped 0 bases and J dropped 1 base, with 15 bases sitting between them. This CDR3 spans 18 amino acids. CDR3 sequence reads: CATSRDPGVRGNTGELFF. The CDR3 DNA sequence: TGTGCCACCAGCAGAGATCCGGGTGTCAGGGGGAACACCGGGGAGCTGTTTTTT.